Included here is one T cell receptor (beta chain) sequence, with context. Its antigen is unidentified. Measured with immunoSEQ multiplex PCR; TCRdb has only the in-frame clones, and not every one. In the table there are tens of thousands of clones, roughly 93% of which are singletons. The data are from a study of human versus mouse CDR3 diversity and MHC coevolution. The study, taken as a whole, reports: About 6 MHC II alleles selected the human T cells.

This sequence originates from a person aged 30 to 69 in good health. Sample: naive CD4+ T cells from blood. Specified subset: CD45RO-negative CD62L-positive naive CD4 T cells.

The CDR3: CASSANRGENSPLHF. Here the CDR3 DNA reads TGTGCCAGCAGCGCGAACAGGGGCGAAAATTCACCCCTCCACTTT. V usage is TRBV11-2 and J usage is TRBJ1-6; 7 bases align to TRBD1. CDR1 SGHAT and CDR2 FQNNGV come from the germline V gene. Trimming removed 5 bases from V and 7 bases from J; junction bases left unmatched: 8. The length of the CDR3 is 15 residues.